This TCR beta chain emerged from a study of T cells in Graves' hyperthyroidism and ophthalmopathy (dated by TCRdb to the late 2010s). About the investigation overall: Peripheral blood was sampled at the time of initial diagnosis, prior to any treatment. The paper reports TCR Vbeta CDR3 sequencing of roughly 140 peripheral blood samples: some 44 ophthalmopathy, under 80 hyperthyroidism and 17 progressor patients. Following sampling, methimazole starting at 30 mg daily was given to hyperthyroidism patients, and high-dose intravenous methylprednisolone was given to ophthalmopathy patients. Prospective prediction of ophthalmopathy was tested in an independent validation cohort consisting of 18 to 20 hyperthyroidism patients and more than 15 patients who later progressed to ophthalmopathy. In roughly six Graves' hyperthyroidism patients, the study also compared T-cell repertoires from thyroid tissue with T-cell repertoires from blood. The 95 to 100 discovery patients were randomly divided into training and test sets at a 7:3 ratio. To identify TCR V-J signatures that set the groups apart, the researchers used a discovery cohort of more than 95 patients, made up of 40 to 45 with Graves' ophthalmopathy and 57 with stable Graves' hyperthyroidism.

Reading the germline V gene gives CDR1 SNHLY and CDR2 FYNNEI. Trimming takes 5 bases off V and 6 bases off J; junction bases not matched to a gene: 6. The CDR3 spans 13 residues, from the cysteine through the phenylalanine. The CDR3 DNA has 39 bases and is translated from base 1. Stable Graves' hyperthyroidism was defined as the absence of progression to ophthalmopathy over 18 months of follow-up. Hyperthyroidism patients were newly diagnosed, had a disease duration of under 2 months, and were aged 18 to 65 years. Patients with uncontrolled infections, other autoimmune diseases, pregnancy or lactation were excluded. Diagnoses were established on the basis of clinical symptoms, serum thyroxine and TRAb, thyroid ultrasound, and orbital computed tomography. PBMCs were isolated from approximately 10 ml of fresh peripheral blood by Ficoll-Paque density gradient centrifugation. Trizol reagent was used to extract total RNA, and RNA quality was then checked on an Agilent 2100 Bioanalyzer.

There are many counts of this clonotype. The specificity of this receptor is unknown. Per-base qualities were not stored, and no clone one base away is much larger. TCR beta CDR3 regions were amplified from RNA transcripts. The TCR CDR3 was subjected to a first round of RT-PCR using the HTBI primer set and the Qiagen OneStep RT-PCR kit. Libraries were constructed in a second round of multiplex PCR, after which size selection and purification were performed. Sequencing of the libraries was done on an Illumina HiSeq2000 using paired-end 100 bp reads. In the authors' own workflow: SOAPnuke was used to process the raw data, throwing out any read that contained adapters or uncalled bases, had a mean Phred below 15, or lacked an exact constant-primer or identifier match. COPE v1.2.5 was used to merge the high-quality paired reads, and each unique nucleotide sequence was defined as a clonotype. Clonotypes were aligned to IMGT TRBV, TRBD and TRBJ reference segments using MiTCR v1.1. Only V-J combinations with frequency above 0.0001, covering approximately 99% of repertoires, were analysed. A TCS score was defined as the ratio between F50 (clonal expansion) and ExV (chaos), using BLOSUM62-based TCRdist between CDR3 peptides within each V-J. Welch's t-statistics and random forest reduced around 550 V-J features to fewer than 15, which were used in a naive Bayes classifier (R e1071). TCRdb reprocessed the public reads (quality trimming at Q25 with fastp, clone calling with MiXCR) and kept in-frame beta chains. Each entry merges the rows of one CDR3 protein and shows their most common DNA and genes. TCRdb assigned the V and J calls; the authors' analysis was not used. For this sample there are approximately 480,000 distinct CDR3 sequences; less than 25% appear just once. Less than 30% of the sample is in the top ten clones.

Overall study outcomes, separate from this receptor: Most expanded thyroid clonotypes (frequency above 0.001) were also found in blood, which suggests that blood repertoires may mirror thyroid immune responses. In validation, the model predicted progression to ophthalmopathy a median of around 6.5 months before onset, with about 71% sensitivity and just under 75% specificity. Sample size was not statistically predetermined, and investigators were not blinded to group allocation. A 13 V-J signature model separated ophthalmopathy from stable hyperthyroidism, with roughly 88% sensitivity and roughly 82% specificity in cross-validation and 80%/75% in testing.

The sequence links TRBV2 to TRBJ1-1, with 7 junctional bases fitting TRBD1. Sequenced material: blood. This sequence originates from a man aged 18 to 35 with Graves' hyperthyroidism. Read as DNA, the sequence is TGTGCCAGCAGTACCAGACAGGGCGCTGAAGCTTTCTTT. The translation is CASSTRQGAEAFF.